The 24 T cell receptor beta chains below come from one sample, sequenced in a study of T cell responses to AZD1222 COVID-19 vaccine. Data came from immunoSEQ multiplex PCR; TCRdb stores just in-frame clones and leaves some out. The sample lists some 85,000 clones, roughly 87% occurring once. Sequencing used peripheral blood, obtained on day 0 of AZD1222 vaccination. The receptors shown here come from an adult in good health.

This chain links TRBV7-2 with TRBJ1-5; D gene ambiguous. Germline V gene lookup returns CDR1 SGHTA and CDR2 FQGNSA. Trimming took off 4 bases at V and 5 bases at J, with 15 bases between the two ends. The CDR3 is 15 amino acids. The CDR3 spells CASSSSATTDQPQHF. Here the CDR3 DNA reads TGTGCCAGCAGCTCTTCGGCAACCACGGATCAGCCCCAGCATTTT.

J is TRBJ2-5 and V is TRBV6-4; D possibly matches TRBD1 or TRBD2 (5 bases each). V lost 5 bases and J lost 5, with 12 bases in between. The CDR3 has 13 residues. CDR1 and CDR2 from the germline V gene are MRHNA and SNTAGT. The CDR3 sequence is CASSFQGGETQYF. DNA for the CDR3: TGTGCCAGCAGTTTCCAGGGCGGGGAGACCCAGTACTTC.

This clone was seen only once. J is TRBJ2-1 and V is TRBV11-2, with D unclear. CDR1 is SGHAT and CDR2 is FQNNGV in the germline V gene. CDR3 length equals 14 residues. The V gene lost 0 bases and the J gene lost 6 bases, with 9 bases spanning the gap. CDR3 residues: CASSLERALNEQFF. As DNA, the CDR3 is TGTGCCAGCAGCTTAGAACGGGCGCTCAATGAGCAGTTCTTC.

The V gene is TRBV19, the J gene TRBJ2-2; D remains ambiguous. V lost 7 bases to trimming and J lost 7 bases, with 10 bases between them. Germline V gene sequence: CDR1 LNHDA, CDR2 SQIVND (reference sequence). CDR3 length: 12 residues. The CDR3 DNA sequence: TGTGCCAGTAACATAATTGGCGGGGAGCTGTTTTTT. This translates into CASNIIGGELFF.

The rearrangement uses TRBV7-9 and TRBJ1-5; D call uncertain. Germline CDR1 is SEHNR and CDR2 is FQNEAQ (reference sequence). Trimming removed 3 bases at V and 1 base at J, with 4 bases between. The CDR3 extends over 13 amino acids. CDR3 sequence (DNA): TGTGCCAGCAGCTTGACAAGCAATCAGCCCCAGCATTTT. It yields the protein CASSLTSNQPQHF.

This clone was seen once. The CDR3 loop reads CASSSEGGNTIYF. In DNA form, the CDR3 reads TGTGCCAGCAGCTCTGAGGGTGGAAACACCATATATTTT. V is TRBV7-3 and J is TRBJ1-3; D is uncertain. The germline V gene has CDR1 SGHTA and CDR2 FQGTGA. Deletions cut 4 bases from V and 3 bases from J, with 7 bases between. This CDR3 is built from 13 residues.

The CDR3 reads CATHGRNGELFF. Written as DNA, the CDR3 is TGTGCCACCCACGGACGCAACGGGGAGCTGTTTTTT. This chain uses TRBV19 with TRBJ2-2; D gene uncertain. The CDR3 is made up of 12 amino acids. Germline V CDR1 and CDR2: LNHDA, SQIVND (reference sequence). V lost 10 bases to trimming and J lost 7 bases, with 13 bases between them.

By share, this clone ranks as hyperexpanded. This same CDR3 is encoded by further DNA sequences in the sample. The gene calls are TRBV15 and TRBJ2-5; D is possibly TRBD2 (5 bases). The V end was cut by 1 base, the J end by 2 bases, with 8 bases between. Germline lookup yields CDR1 LNHNV and CDR2 YYDKDF (reference sequence). The CDR3 covers 14 residues. This CDR3 reads CATSRVSEQETQYF. CDR3 nucleotides: TGTGCCACCAGCAGAGTTAGCGAACAAGAGACCCAGTACTTC.

The chain employs TRBV14 and TRBJ2-1; D is possibly TRBD1 or TRBD2 (6 bases each). This CDR3 region has 15 residues. The germline V gene encodes CDR1 SGHDN and CDR2 FVKESK. V lost 6 bases, J lost 4 bases, and 16 bases lay in between. The CDR3 sequence: CASSVTWGAYNEQFF. The CDR3 DNA follows: TGTGCCAGCAGTGTTACGTGGGGGGCTTACAATGAGCAGTTCTTC.

The genes are TRBV5-6 and TRBJ2-7; 10 nucleotides match TRBD1. V dropped 3 bases and J dropped 7; count of bases not matched to a gene: 4. Germline CDR1 is SGHDT and CDR2 is YYEEEE. This CDR3 contains 13 residues. CDR3 DNA sequence: TGTGCCAGCAGCTCGGGACAGGGGAAAGAGCAGTACTTC. This codes for CASSSGQGKEQYF.

V usage is TRBV19 and J usage is TRBJ2-7, with D tentatively TRBD1 or TRBD2 (5 bases each). The germline gives CDR1 LNHDA, CDR2 SQIVND (reference sequence). CDR3 size: 15 residues. V lost 3 bases, J lost 0 bases, and 12 bases lay in between. The DNA of the CDR3 is TGTGCCAGTAGTATGGATGGGGGTTTCTCCTACGAGCAGTACTTC. Its translation is CASSMDGGFSYEQYF.

The chain recombines TRBV18 with TRBJ1-3; D is undetermined. The CDR3 covers 14 residues. Germline V gives CDR1 KGHSH, CDR2 LQKENI. Deletions cut 0 bases from V and 8 bases from J, with 11 bases between. The CDR3 DNA is TGTGCCAGCTCACCACCGACGGTGAGGGACACCATATATTTT. As protein: CASSPPTVRDTIYF.

The CDR3 region is CASSGVGYYGYTF. CDR3 bases: TGTGCCAGCAGTGGTGTGGGCTACTATGGCTACACCTTC. The chain uses TRBV25-1 and TRBJ1-2; D is undetermined. The CDR3 is 13 amino acids. Trimming pared 4 bases from V and 3 bases from J, leaving 9 bases between. Germline assignment: CDR1 MGHDK and CDR2 SYGVNS.

The chain employs TRBV5-4 and TRBJ1-1; the D is unclear. Between the trimmed V and J ends, which lost 3 bases and 5 bases, there was a span of 17 bases. Looked up from germline, CDR1 is SGHNT and CDR2 is YYREEE (reference sequence). This CDR3 comprises 15 residues. The CDR3 bases are TGTGCCAGCAGCTCCCGGACGGCCGGGAGAACTGAAGCTTTCTTT. It translates to CASSSRTAGRTEAFF.

This rearrangement joins TRBV11-2 to TRBJ1-2, with D perhaps matching TRBD1 (6 bases). The CDR3 is made up of 14 amino acids. Germline V gene data show CDR1 as SGHAT and CDR2 as FQNNGV. The V and J ends lost 4 bases and 7 bases respectively, with 16 bases between them. CDR3 bases: TGTGCCAGCAGCTCCTATGTGGGGGCTGGTGGCTACACCTTC. This codes for CASSSYVGAGGYTF.

V gene TRBV9 combines with J gene TRBJ2-7, with D possibly called TRBD1 or TRBD2 (5 bases each). Trimming took 4 bases from V and 4 from J, leaving 12 bases between them. The germline V gene encodes CDR1 SGDLS and CDR2 YYNGEE. CDR3 length equals 13 residues. CDR3 in amino acids: CASSRDGYYEQYF. DNA for the CDR3: TGTGCCAGCAGCCGGGACGGATATTACGAGCAGTACTTC.

This clone appeared once. The chain is built from TRBV7-8 and TRBJ1-1; a possible D gene is TRBD1 (6 bases). The CDR3 has 13 amino acids. Germline values: CDR1 SGHVS, CDR2 FQNEAQ. V gave up 6 bases and J gave up 3 bases, with 11 bases separating them. DNA of the CDR3: TGTGCCAGCAGAAGGGGACAAGACACTGAAGCTTTCTTT. Translation gives CASRRGQDTEAFF.

The chain combines TRBV6-6 with TRBJ2-7, with 10 bases matching TRBD2. The V and J ends lost 5 bases and 2 bases, in that order; junction bases with no gene match: 3. The CDR3 is 14 amino acids. Germline CDR1 is MNHNY and CDR2 is SVGAGI (reference sequence). The CDR3 loop reads CASSRTSGAYEQYF. Here the CDR3 DNA reads TGTGCCAGCAGTCGGACTAGCGGAGCCTACGAGCAGTACTTC.

The genes are TRBV9 and TRBJ1-2; D call uncertain. CDR1 is SGDLS and CDR2 is YYNGEE in the germline V gene. The germline V and J ends were trimmed by 3 bases and 5 bases, with 5 bases remaining between them. The length of the CDR3 is 11 residues. DNA for the CDR3: TGTGCCAGCAGCGCAAATTATGGCTACACCTTC. Its protein is CASSANYGYTF. The full variable domain, its missing parts supplied by reference TRBV9 and TRBJ1-2, is DSGVTQTPKHLITATGQRVTLRCSPRSGDLSVYWYQQSLDQGLQFLIQYYNGEERAKGNILERFSAQQFPDLHSELNLSSLELGDSALYFCASSANYGYTFGSGTRLTVV.

The chain uses TRBV15 and TRBJ1-5, with TRBD1 identical over 8 bases. The trim removed 3 bases at V and 3 bases at J, leaving 7 bases unmatched. Germline V gene lookup returns CDR1 LNHNV and CDR2 YYDKDF (reference sequence). The CDR3 extends over 16 amino acids. The chain's CDR3 is CATSRDRVGNNQPQHF. Written as DNA, the CDR3 is TGTGCCACCAGCAGGGACAGGGTAGGCAACAATCAGCCCCAGCATTTT.

This chain links TRBV5-4 with TRBJ2-3; 11 bases match TRBD2. Trimming at V came to 0 bases and at J to 8 bases, leaving 5 bases not matched to a gene. In germline, CDR1 is SGHNT, CDR2 YYREEE (reference sequence). This CDR3 has 15 amino acids. CDR3 loop: CASSLELAGVATQYF. The DNA of the CDR3 is TGTGCCAGCAGCTTGGAACTAGCGGGAGTCGCTACGCAGTATTTT.

This sequence joins TRBV29-1 and TRBJ2-5; D is unresolved. V lost 0 bases to trimming and J lost 5 bases, with 16 bases between them. Per the germline V gene, CDR1 is SQVTM and CDR2 is ANQGSEA. There are 15 residues in the CDR3. The CDR3 DNA reads as TGCAGCGTTGAAGACAAGGGAAGGTGGATGGAGACCCAGTACTTC. It encodes CSVEDKGRWMETQYF.

The rearrangement joins TRBV5-1 to TRBJ1-2; possibly TRBD1 for D (6 bases). The length of the CDR3 is 14 residues. Per germline, CDR1 SGHRS and CDR2 YFSETQ. V was pared by 0 bases and J by 5 bases, with 11 bases between. Here the CDR3 DNA reads TGCGCCAGCAGCTTGGAACAGGGCTCATATGGCTACACCTTC. Its translation: CASSLEQGSYGYTF.

The table lists this clone with a count of one. The chain couples TRBV5-6 to TRBJ1-3; D unresolved. The CDR3 covers 14 residues. The germline CDR1 and CDR2 sequences are SGHDT and YYEEEE. The V end was cut by 2 bases, the J end by 0 bases, with 6 bases between. The CDR3 DNA is TGTGCCAGCAGCTTTATTGGCTCTGGAAACACCATATATTTT. Its protein is CASSFIGSGNTIYF.